The T cell receptor (beta chain) under discussion was sequenced for a study of control samples from healthy donors and cancer patients. This CDR3 is built from 12 residues. Germline values: CDR1 SGHNT, CDR2 YENEEA. Trimming took 5 bases from V and 9 from J, leaving 11 bases between them. Some clones are missing from TCRdb's copy, which holds only in-frame ones; the method was immunoSEQ multiplex PCR. This table has over 100,000 clones, roughly 90% appearing once. The sequenced sample consisted of blood. This clonotype was sampled from a man between 18 and 35 years old in good health. The chain is built from TRBV11-3 and TRBJ2-1; D possibly matches TRBD1 or TRBD2 (5 bases each). CDR3 amino acids: CASSQRGVEQFF. CDR3 sequence (DNA): TGTGCCAGCAGCCAAAGAGGGGTTGAGCAGTTCTTC.